The 27 T cell receptor beta chains below were found in one sample sequenced in a study of T cell responses to AZD1222 COVID-19 vaccine. Sequencing used immunoSEQ multiplex PCR; TCRdb keeps in-frame clones, though not all of them. Among 92,000 or so clones listed, roughly 90% were seen once. The specimen comprised peripheral blood, sampled on day 0 of AZD1222 vaccination. The receptors shown here come from an adult in good health.

The chain uses TRBV30 and TRBJ2-1; the D gene is possibly TRBD1 (6 bases). V lost 6 bases to trimming and J lost 4 bases, with 13 bases between them. Looked up from germline, CDR1 is GTSNPN and CDR2 is SVGIG (reference sequence). This CDR3 comprises 13 residues. The CDR3 is CACPGQSYNEQFF. The CDR3 region has the DNA TGTGCCTGTCCGGGACAATCGTACAATGAGCAGTTCTTC.

The chain couples TRBV29-1 to TRBJ2-5; D is tentatively TRBD1 or TRBD2 (5 bases each). Trimming removed 6 bases at V and 3 bases at J, with 14 bases between. The CDR3 is 13 residues long. The germline V gene has CDR1 SQVTM and CDR2 ANQGSEA. CDR3 nucleotide sequence: TGCAGCGTCCAGAGGGGTGGGGAAGAGACCCAGTACTTC. Translation gives CSVQRGGEETQYF.

The genes are TRBV3-1 (or the pseudogene TRBV3-2) and TRBJ2-3; TRBD2 might be the D (6 bases). CDR3 length: 16 amino acids. The germline gives CDR1 LGHDT, CDR2 YNNKEL (reference sequence). With 0 bases removed from V and 4 bases from J, the gap between germline ends came to 14 bases. The CDR3 DNA is TGTGCCAGCAGCCAAGATCTACCCGGGAGCGCAGATACGCAGTATTTT. Translation: CASSQDLPGSADTQYF.

J is TRBJ1-5 and V is TRBV7-8; no reliable D call. V was clipped by 1 base and J by 0 bases, with 13 bases between them. CDR3 length: 17 residues. Germline assignment: CDR1 SGHVS and CDR2 FQNEAQ. Here the CDR3 reads CASSLGRTGYSNQPQHF. DNA for the CDR3: TGTGCCAGCAGCTTAGGTAGGACGGGCTATAGCAATCAGCCCCAGCATTTT.

The V gene is TRBV28, the J gene TRBJ1-1; D possibly corresponds to TRBD1 (6 bases). Germline loops: CDR1 MDHEN, CDR2 SYDVKM. This CDR3 has 12 residues. V shed 6 bases and J shed 3 bases, with 8 bases lying between them. The CDR3, as DNA: TGTGCCAGCAGCCACAGGGACACTGAAGCTTTCTTT. Its protein product is CASSHRDTEAFF.

CDR3 sequence: CASSYGETSRPSGEQFF. Written as DNA, the CDR3 is TGTGCCAGCAGTTATGGGGAGACTAGCCGCCCGTCGGGTGAGCAGTTCTTC. The chain uses TRBV6-2 or TRBV6-3 and TRBJ2-1; 7 bases match TRBD2. The CDR3 length is 17 residues. The germline V gene encodes CDR1 MNHEY and CDR2 SVGEGT. V was clipped by 3 bases and J by 9 bases; unmatched bases: 17.

The chain combines TRBV6-2 or TRBV6-3 with TRBJ1-1; tentatively, D is TRBD1 (5 bases). Germline loops: CDR1 MNHEY, CDR2 SVGEGT. V lost 1 base and J 0 bases, leaving 9 bases between the germline ends. The CDR3 is 15 amino acids. The CDR3 nucleotides read TGTGCCAGCAGTTACTTAGGGGTCATGAACACTGAAGCTTTCTTT. The encoded protein is CASSYLGVMNTEAFF.

The chain carries TRBV7-2 and TRBJ2-3; D is possibly TRBD1 (6 bases). This CDR3 contains 14 residues. The V end was cut by 8 bases, the J end by 6 bases, with 18 bases between. CDR1 is SGHTA, CDR2 FQGNSA, per germline. The CDR3 DNA reads TGTGCCAGCCGTCGGGACGTTAGGGGGGATACGCAGTATTTT. Its protein product is CASRRDVRGDTQYF. Together with reference TRBV7-2 and TRBJ2-3, the CDR3 gives the full variable domain: GAGVSQSPSNKVTEKGKDVELRCDPISGHTALYWYRQSLGQGLEFLIYFQGNSAPDKSGLPSDRFSAERTGGSVSTLTIQRTQQEDSAVYLCASRRDVRGDTQYFGPGTRLTVL.

This clone has a single count. The gene calls are TRBV5-4 and TRBJ2-3; 12 nucleotides align to TRBD1. V was pared by 4 bases and J by 9 bases, with 12 bases of the junction left unmatched. The V gene's germline CDR1 is SGHNT and CDR2 YYREEE (reference sequence). This CDR3 contains 16 residues. CDR3: CASSGGGTGGRVTQYF. The CDR3 nucleotides read TGTGCCAGCAGCGGGGGAGGGACAGGGGGCCGAGTGACGCAGTATTTT.

The CDR3 DNA follows: TGTGCCAGCAGCCAAGGGCCCCTCGAGCAGTACTTC. The encoded protein is CASSQGPLEQYF. V and J are TRBV11-2 and TRBJ2-7; no clear D gene. Germline CDR1 reads SGHAT; CDR2 reads FQNNGV. Trimming pared 5 bases from V and 6 bases from J, leaving 11 bases between. The CDR3 covers 12 residues.

The DNA for the CDR3 is TGCGCCAGCAGCCAGCCGGGCCGGGAGCAGTTCTTC. Translated: CASSQPGREQFF. The rearrangement links TRBV4-3 to TRBJ2-1; no reliable D call. Germline V gives CDR1 LGHNA, CDR2 YSLEER. The CDR3 runs to 12 residues. The germline V and J ends were trimmed by 3 bases and 10 bases, with 10 bases remaining between them.

The chain has TRBV14 and TRBJ2-7; 9 bases map to TRBD2. CDR3 length: 14 amino acids. CDR1 and CDR2 (germline): SGHDN, FVKESK. V was pared by 4 bases and J by 2 bases, with 3 bases of the junction left unmatched. As DNA, the CDR3 is TGTGCCAGCAGCCTCGGCGGGAGGGCCTACGAGCAGTACTTC. Translating gives CASSLGGRAYEQYF.

The chain carries TRBV7-2 and TRBJ2-5; 10 positions agree with TRBD1. The CDR3 extends over 14 amino acids. The V segment lost 6 bases and the J segment 5 bases; nucleotides outside the gene matches: 6. Germline V gene data show CDR1 as SGHTA and CDR2 as FQGNSA. CDR3 sequence (DNA): TGTGCCAGCAGTCTCGACAGGGGGCATGAGACCCAGTACTTC. It specifies CASSLDRGHETQYF.

This rearrangement joins TRBV13 to TRBJ2-7; D gene unclear. V was trimmed by 5 bases and J by 2 bases, leaving 10 bases between them. CDR1 is PRHDT, CDR2 FYEKMQ, per germline (reference sequence). The CDR3 contains 13 residues. CDR3 in amino acids: CASSRKYPYEQYF. The CDR3 DNA follows: TGTGCCAGCAGCCGTAAGTACCCCTACGAGCAGTACTTC.

The genes are TRBV28 and TRBJ2-3; 7 nucleotides agree with TRBD2. The V and J ends lost 7 bases and 6 bases, in that order; junction bases with no gene match: 7. CDR1 MDHEN and CDR2 SYDVKM come from the germline V gene. CDR3 length equals 13 residues. In nucleotides, the CDR3 is TGTGCCAGCATCCTATCCGGGGGGGATACGCAGTATTTT. This encodes CASILSGGDTQYF.

The chain combines TRBV6-5 with TRBJ2-1; D tentatively reads TRBD1 or TRBD2 (5 bases each). This CDR3 region has 13 residues. Trimming shortened V by 2 bases and J by 6 bases, and 8 bases separated the two germline ends. Germline CDR1 is MNHEY and CDR2 is SVGAGI. The CDR3 here is CASSYRGGNEQFF. The CDR3 bases are TGTGCCAGCAGTTACCGTGGGGGCAATGAGCAGTTCTTC.

Comment on this clone: At one of its ends the junction is not consistent with the germline gene, which may arise from a read error. The chain links TRBV7-7 to TRBJ1-6; a weak D match, TRBD1 (5 bases). The CDR3 length is 15 residues. Looked up from germline, CDR1 is SSHAT and CDR2 is FNYEAQ (reference sequence). In DNA form, the CDR3 reads TGTGCTAGCAGCTTAAATCAGGGAACTAATTCACCCCTCCACTTT. Protein sequence: CASSLNQGTNSPLHF.

V usage is TRBV4-3 and J usage is TRBJ1-1, with TRBD1 identical over 8 bases. This CDR3 region has 14 residues. Germline values: CDR1 LGHNA, CDR2 YSLEER. The V gene end was trimmed by 0 bases and the J gene end by 8 bases; junction bases not matched to a gene: 5. As DNA, the CDR3 is TGCGCCAGCAGCCAAGAGGCACGGGACAGGGAAGCTTTCTTT. Amino acid sequence: CASSQEARDREAFF.

V usage is TRBV28 and J usage is TRBJ1-2; no firm D call. CDR3 length: 13 amino acids. The germline CDR1 and CDR2 sequences are MDHEN and SYDVKM. Trimming pared 5 bases from V and 4 bases from J, leaving 11 bases between. The CDR3 DNA reads TGTGCCAGCAGTCCTAAGCCCTCCTATGGCTACACCTTC. Its protein is CASSPKPSYGYTF.

The rearrangement joins TRBV7-3 to TRBJ2-7; D is possibly TRBD1 (5 bases). The CDR3 extends over 18 amino acids. From germline, CDR1 is SGHTA and CDR2 FQGTGA. V was clipped by 6 bases and J by 2 bases, with 26 bases between them. Written as DNA, the CDR3 is TGTGCCAGCAGGGGCCCAGGGTCAGGGAAGCCGGTGACCTACGAGCAGTACTTC. Translating gives CASRGPGSGKPVTYEQYF.

The chain links TRBV4-2 to TRBJ2-7; 10 bases are shared with TRBD2. The CDR3 consists of 14 residues. The germline gives CDR1 LGHNA, CDR2 YNFKEQ. Unmatched junction bases numbered 1, after V lost 1 base and J lost 4 bases. The CDR3 bases are TGTGCCAGCAGCCAAGGGACTAGCGGATACGAGCAGTACTTC. Its translation is CASSQGTSGYEQYF.

The chain uses TRBV3-1 (or the pseudogene TRBV3-2) and TRBJ2-3; no clear D. Germline loops: CDR1 LGHDT, CDR2 YNNKEL (reference sequence). With 1 base removed from V and 2 bases from J, the gap between germline ends came to 7 bases. This CDR3 has 14 amino acids. The CDR3 bases are TGTGCCAGCAGCCAAGCCCCCCCCACAGATACGCAGTATTTT. Its translation: CASSQAPPTDTQYF.

This clone has more than one count but fewer than ten. The chain is built from TRBV12-3 or TRBV12-4 and TRBJ1-3; D is undetermined. The CDR3 is 11 residues long. V was pared by 6 bases and J by 7 bases, with 7 bases between. The DNA of the CDR3 is TGTGCCAGCAGCGAGATGAACACCATATATTTT. Translating gives CASSEMNTIYF.

The chain employs TRBV20-1 and TRBJ1-2; the D is unclear. Trimming left V 3 bases short and J 6 bases short, with 8 bases between. The CDR3 consists of 11 residues. Germline values: CDR1 DFQATT, CDR2 SNEGSKA (reference sequence). Here the CDR3 reads CSASAGNGYTF. DNA for the CDR3: TGCAGTGCTAGCGCTGGGAATGGCTACACCTTC.

The chain carries TRBV7-9 and TRBJ1-5; 9 bases align to TRBD1. J gave up 4 bases and V 7 bases, and 5 bases lay outside the gene matches. The CDR3 covers 14 residues. Germline CDR1 SEHNR, CDR2 FQNEAQ (reference sequence). CDR3 DNA sequence: TGTGCCAGCAACTCGGACAGGGGTAATCAGCCCCAGCATTTT. As protein: CASNSDRGNQPQHF.

This rearrangement joins TRBV9 to TRBJ2-2, with 9 bases lining up with TRBD2. This CDR3 has 16 amino acids. Trimming took 0 bases from V and 7 from J; bases not matched to a gene: 7. Germline V gene data show CDR1 as SGDLS and CDR2 as YYNGEE. The CDR3 DNA reads TGTGCCAGCAGCGTAGAATTAGCGGGAGTGGTCGGGGAGCTGTTTTTT. This encodes CASSVELAGVVGELFF.

The J gene is TRBJ2-7, the V gene TRBV7-2; D may be TRBD1 or TRBD2 (5 bases each). CDR3 size: 15 residues. CDR1 SGHTA and CDR2 FQGNSA come from the germline V gene. The germline V and J ends were trimmed by 0 bases and 2 bases, with 11 bases remaining between them. CDR3 bases: TGTGCCAGCAGCTTAGCCCTAGCAGGGCCCTACGAGCAGTACTTC. Translated: CASSLALAGPYEQYF. The full variable domain, its missing parts supplied by reference TRBV7-2 and TRBJ2-7, is GAGVSQSPSNKVTEKGKDVELRCDPISGHTALYWYRQSLGQGLEFLIYFQGNSAPDKSGLPSDRFSAERTGGSVSTLTIQRTQQEDSAVYLCASSLALAGPYEQYFGPGTRLTVT.